Listed below are T cell receptor beta chains from one sample, sequenced in a study of T cell responses to AZD1222 COVID-19 vaccine. Method: immunoSEQ multiplex PCR; TCRdb's copy keeps in-frame clones and lacks some. The sample shows approximately 100,000 clones, around 94% of them seen only once. This sample comprised peripheral blood, obtained on day 0 of AZD1222 vaccination. The source is an adult in good health. The CDR3 runs from the conserved cysteine through the conserved F or W.

V	length	J	CDR3
TRBV7-4	18	TRBJ2-2	CASSGLRRGSKRTGELFF
TRBV7-2	17	TRBJ2-5	CASSHRSGVSYQETQYF
TRBV20-1	11	TRBJ2-5	CSAALAETQYF
TRBV30	12	TRBJ2-3	CAWKGLADTQYF
TRBV7-9	14	TRBJ1-1	CASSLRQGDPEAFF
TRBV5-5	17	TRBJ2-1	CASSLSMVAGEGYEQFF
TRBV7-9	16	TRBJ1-4	CASSDTGGATNEKLFF
TRBV28	15	TRBJ2-1	CASSYSGSYNNEQFF
TRBV19	14	TRBJ1-5	CASTKTGFYQPQHF
TRBV6-1	13	TRBJ1-2	CASSDRGLWGYTF
TRBV6-4	12	TRBJ1-2	CASSDIGGRLTF
TRBV10-3	15	TRBJ2-5	CAISERGGQQETQYF
TRBV5-1	17	TRBJ1-1	CASSLTPQGRWGTEAFF
TRBV20-1	18	TRBJ2-6	CSASSPGQYFSGANVLTF
TRBV6-5	13	TRBJ1-6	CASTWTGGSPLHF
TRBV13	14	TRBJ1-2	CASSFMSSNYGYTF
TRBV4-1	15	TRBJ2-7	CASSQVQTGDYEQYF
TRBV27	13	TRBJ1-2	CASSSRGLSGYTF
TRBV6-2/TRBV6-3	15	TRBJ1-6	CASSYSTGIGSPLHF
TRBV3-1/TRBV3-2	13	TRBJ1-5	CASSPPGTQPQHF
TRBV15	16	TRBJ2-4	CATSRVRTGSKNIQYF
TRBV11-2	13	TRBJ1-2	CASSANRNYGYTF
TRBV9	14	TRBJ1-1	CASSVAQSNTEAFF
TRBV7-8	16	TRBJ1-1	CASSLDILKQNTEAFF
TRBV3-1/TRBV3-2	15	TRBJ2-5	CASSPWEGGAETQYF
TRBV7-6	15	TRBJ2-1	CASKSSRAGGNEQFF
TRBV19	15	TRBJ2-1	CASSITGTPGNEQFF
TRBV2	15	TRBJ1-5	CASRETGGSNQPQHF
TRBV4-1	15	TRBJ2-7	CASSQDLRVSFEQYF
TRBV5-6	15	TRBJ1-1	CASSLWGIGYTEAFF
TRBV10-3	15	TRBJ2-7	CAISAARTGGREEYF
TRBV5-1	14	TRBJ2-1	CASSPLQGGNEQFF
TRBV28	13	TRBJ1-5	CASISLNNQPQHF
TRBV19	14	TRBJ1-1	CASTPGGANTEAFF
TRBV15	14	TRBJ1-1	CATSVRRAVYEAFF
TRBV14	14	TRBJ2-1	CASSQEVAFNEQFF
TRBV6-5	14	TRBJ1-5	CASSLTPGNQPQHF
TRBV11-1	14	TRBJ1-2	CASSLSVGSYGYTF
TRBV11-2	15	TRBJ2-2	CASRISGSGNGELFF
TRBV4-1	16	TRBJ2-1	CASSQVVAGGPHEQFF
TRBV10-1	12	TRBJ1-5	CASSDSNQPQHF
TRBV14	19	TRBJ2-7	CASSQVQKLAGGFLYEQYF
TRBV19	14	TRBJ2-3	CATGLAGGADTQYF